This TCR beta chain emerged from a study of lung T cells in sarcoidosis with Löfgren's syndrome. Study background: Löfgren's syndrome patients were the main repertoire analysis focus.

This clonotype came up a few times. Its target is not known. Just one base apart from a much larger clone, this may be a read error. TCRdb recomputed calls from the reads with MiXCR, one row per CDR3 protein. Counted here are roughly 3,000 distinct CDR3 sequences, less than 35% occurring once; the ten biggest clones make up 13%. This CDR3 is built from 14 residues. Between the trimmed V and J ends, which lost 7 bases and 2 bases, there was a span of 16 bases. Germline CDR1 SGDLS, CDR2 YYNGEE. Findings and limits, study-wide: Paired TRAV12-1/TRBV2 TCRs showed CDR3 homology and preferential pairing. The most expanded V genes in Löfgren's patients were reportedly TRAV12-1 and TRBV2. Multiple Löfgren's syndrome patients reportedly shared TRAV12-1 and TRBV2 CDR3 motifs.

Specimen: CD4+ T cells from bronchoalveolar lavage. This TCR was sampled from a human donor with sarcoidosis (Löfgren's syndrome or another form), or a control subject (not recorded which). The gene calls are TRBV9 and TRBJ2-7; D is perhaps TRBD2 (6 bases). Here the CDR3 DNA reads TGTGCCAGCGGCGAAGGAGGGGTCCCCTACGAGCAGTACTTC. Translated, it gives CASGEGGVPYEQYF.